This T cell receptor (beta chain) comes out of a study of Graves' ophthalmopathy and Graves' hyperthyroidism. The CDR3 totals 15 residues. The J segment lost 8 bases and the V segment lost 4 bases, leaving 6 bases of the junction unmatched. The germline CDR1 and CDR2 sequences are SGHRS and YFSETQ. PBMCs originated in more than 7.5 ml of fresh peripheral blood. Investigators amplified TCR beta CDR3 regions from RNA transcripts. The workflow started with a first-round RT-PCR run with HTBI primers and then moved on to a second-round multiplex PCR. In TCRdb, the multiplex PCR reads were re-called with MiXCR into one record per CDR3 protein. The sample consists of 200,000 to 300,000 distinct CDR3 sequences, around 42% of them appearing once.

Material for sequencing was peripheral blood. The J gene is TRBJ1-6, the V gene TRBV5-1, with TRBD1 matching over 10 bases. This sequence originates from an adult man with Graves' ophthalmopathy. CDR3: CASSPTGTGDSPLHF. Here the CDR3 DNA reads TGCGCCAGCAGCCCAACCGGGACAGGGGATTCACCCCTCCACTTT.